This T cell receptor beta chain appears in the sequencing data of a study of cytomegalovirus exposure and HLA in healthy donors. CDR3 size: 14 residues. The V and J ends lost 2 bases and 2 bases, in that order; junction bases with no gene match: 2. Looked up from germline, CDR1 is MNHEY and CDR2 is SVGAGI. PCR involved 60 Vbeta and 13 Jbeta primers. Measured with immunoSEQ multiplex PCR; TCRdb has only the in-frame clones, and not every one. The sample contains about 150,000 clones, approximately 61% of which appear only once. The J gene is TRBJ2-7, the V gene TRBV6-5; 8 positions match TRBD1. The receptor was isolated from a human donor in good health. Sequencing input: PBMCs. The CDR3 nucleotides are TGTGCCAGCAGTTACGCAGGGGGCCCCTACGAGCAGTACTTC. The encoded protein is CASSYAGGPYEQYF.